The entry below describes one T cell receptor beta chain. The antigen it binds to is not known. Per-nucleotide qualities are absent, and no much larger clonotype sits a single base away. The germline V gene supplies CDR1 SGDLS and CDR2 YYNGEE. Clipping removes 0 bases from V and 0 bases from J, with 3 as the unmatched junction base count. The cysteine opens and the phenylalanine closes a CDR3 of 16 amino acids. The kept DNA is CDR3 alone, 48 bases in frame from the first base. To sequence the TCRbeta CDR3 region, genomic DNA was isolated from the sorted cells. TCRbeta CDR3 regions were sequenced using the immunoSEQ Assay. TCRdb holds this immuneACCESS table with in-frame rearrangements only. Some clones are missing; in checked studies, unresolved V genes explain under half, and the rest has no known cause. The sample includes 75,000 to 100,000 clones, with over 75% observed a single time. The ten top clones hold 0.25% to 0.35% of the sample.

The data derive from a study of OX40 agonist ivuxolimab in advanced cancers. For context, the study as a whole: Ivuxolimab was an agonistic, fully human IgG2 monoclonal antibody directed against OX40 (CD134), a costimulatory receptor. The paper reports the monotherapy dose-escalation portion (N = 52 patients) of the phase I ivuxolimab trial. Prior anti-PD-1, anti-PD-L1 or anti-CTLA-4 therapy was permitted, and checkpoint inhibitors had been received by 40% to 50% of dose-escalation patients. Of the roughly 51 dose-escalation patients, hepatocellular carcinoma was present in 19, melanoma in some 15, renal cell carcinoma in 9 and head and neck cancer in 9. Peripheral TCRbeta sequencing was intended to test whether TCR sequence diversity was altered and clonal T-cell expansion was caused by ivuxolimab. Partial responses occurred in three dose-escalation patients, of whom one had hepatocellular carcinoma and two had cutaneous melanoma. In the dose-escalation cohort, more than 75% of patients were male, and the mean age was roughly 60 years, with a range of about 23 to 90. Intravenous ivuxolimab was administered to patients every 2 weeks at six dose levels: 0.01, 0.1, 0.3, 1.5, 3 and 10 mg/kg.

Patients with autoimmune disease history or receiving systemic immunosuppression were excluded from the trial. Peripheral blood for TCR sequencing was collected from all dose cohorts at baseline, on cycle 4 day 1, and on cycle 7 day 1. The samples were taken from a phase I, first-in-human, multicenter, open-label dose-escalation trial of ivuxolimab. Adults with locally advanced or metastatic head and neck squamous cell, hepatocellular, melanoma or renal cell carcinoma were enrolled in the trial. CD4+ and CD8+ T cells were sorted separately from peripheral blood before TCR sequencing. Results the study describes overall, beyond this receptor: Low levels of normalized T-cell clonal expansion were also seen in some patients who did not respond. Partial responders in the 0.1-3.0 mg/kg groups had among the lowest normalized peripheral clonal expansion, especially among CD8+ T cells. After ivuxolimab, more expanded clones were found on average in CD8+ T cells than in CD4+ T cells. The antigen specificity of the peripheral T cells that underwent clonal expansion was not determined. At doses of 0.1 to 3.0 mg/kg, clonal expansion of both CD4+ and CD8+ blood T cells was observed from baseline to week 6.

This clonotype was obtained from an adult with an advanced solid tumor such as melanoma, head and neck, liver or kidney cancer. The chain is assembled from TRBV9 and TRBJ2-1; TRBD1 lines up with 7 middle nucleotides. This sample comprised CD4+ or CD8+ T cells sorted from blood, obtained in a trial of the OX40 agonist ivuxolimab. The bases are TGTGCCAGCAGCGTAGGTCCAGGGGGCTCCTACAATGAGCAGTTCTTC. This codes for CASSVGPGGSYNEQFF.